This T cell receptor beta chain is drawn from a study of cytomegalovirus exposure and HLA in healthy donors. Findings and caveats of the study: For cytomegalovirus status, the classifier reportedly gave diagnoses with high specificity and sensitivity.

As for this clone: The target antigen is unknown.

Amplification used 60 Vbeta primers and 13 Jbeta primers. Clones were read by immunoSEQ multiplex PCR, and TCRdb kept only the in-frame ones, dropping some. The sample lists around 190,000 clones, 75% to 85% seen once, with less than 15% in the top ten. Germline loops: CDR1 MDHEN, CDR2 SYDVKM. This CDR3 spans 14 amino acids. V was shortened by 4 bases and J by 2 bases, with 12 bases between the two germline ends. This receptor was obtained from a woman aged 25 to 45 in good health and CMV-seropositive. The chain joins TRBV28 to TRBJ2-7; D is possibly TRBD1 (5 bases). Sequences were obtained from PBMCs. CDR3 sequence: CASSSRDSPYEQYF. In DNA, the CDR3 is TGTGCCAGCAGTTCCCGAGACAGTCCCTACGAGCAGTACTTC.